This T cell receptor beta chain stems from a study of shared clonotypes between healthy human individuals (TCRdb year 2020). At the level of the whole study: The cohort included three men and a couple of women between 18 and 49 years of age. For each donor, CD4 naive and CD4 memory were each given three plates, CD8 naive was given two plates, and CD8 memory was given one plate. Each donor's leukapheresis produced roughly between roughly 0.85 and 10 billion PBMCs. The study deeply sequenced blood TCR repertoires of about five healthy adults to estimate repertoire size and the extent of clonotype sharing between individuals. To increase sequencing depth and limit assay-specific biases, different laboratories used diverse techniques to prepare libraries and sequence TCR repertoires. What the research found in general, with its limitations: Compared with non-shared clonotypes, clonotypes shared by all four sorted-subset donors had higher generation probabilities. Rarefaction of sorted-subset datasets indicated incomplete sequencing despite the large sequencing depth. Sharing across several donors was observed for around 5% of naive CD4, over 3% of naive CD8, 2% to 2.5% of memory CD4, and around 0.42% of memory CD8 clonotypes. Sampling was restricted to blood, and TCR repertoires in tissues likely differ from the TCR repertoires found in blood. The genetic and exposure-history diversity represented was limited by the small number of donors. Estimated clonotype richness was generally larger for naive than for memory subsets. Pairwise subsampling indicated that sequencing depth was expected to affect the degree of clonotype sharing among donors.

Using the deep immunoSEQ assay, TCR CDR3 regions were amplified from genomic DNA by multiplex PCR. Extracted genomic DNA from each cell subset was distributed evenly across all wells of several immunoSEQ 96-well plates, and each plate was treated as a replicate. For sorted subsets, each replicate PCR was loaded with approximately 190 ng genomic DNA, equivalent to 30,000 or so T cell genomes. The purified libraries were quantified using a Qubit 3.0 fluorometer, sized with a Bioanalyzer 2100, and then quantified again using the KAPA Library Quantification kit. Every immunoSEQ 96-well plate was sequenced on a dedicated single-read 150-cycle Illumina NextSeq 550 flow cell. On the study's bioinformatics: The immunoSEQ output contained only junctional sequences without quality scores, so filtering could not match that applied to full-length reads. To assign V/J genes and CDR3, sequences were annotated against IMGT germline references using PyIR, a Python wrapper for IgBLAST v1.9. Any read was removed if the V/J assignment was weak (E-value above 1e-6), the CDR3 was missing, or the read contained stop codons, out-of-frame junctions, or ambiguous translated residues. V3J clonotypes were defined by identical inferred V gene, J gene, and CDR3 amino acid sequence. Percentage overlap between repertoires was computed as shared unique clonotypes divided by the size of the smaller repertoire. Richness of each repertoire was evaluated using RTK rarefaction, the Chao1 estimator, and Recon v2.1 estimates of unobserved clonotypes. For all TCRbeta clonotypes obtained by the gDNA method from a few donors, generation probabilities were computed with OLGA. In its TCRdb copy, this immuneACCESS table keeps in-frame sequences only and misses some clones. Where compared with another copy, unresolved V genes explain less than half of these, and the others have no known cause. The V and J calls and clone size are taken from that table; D and trimming were inferred from the DNA. This sample has roughly 2,500,000 clones in its table, and 93% of those were observed once. The top ten clonotypes cover 0.36% of the sample.

Donors were healthy HIV-negative adults with no recently reported acute infections or vaccinations. Only Caucasian adults living in Nashville, Tennessee, USA were represented among the donors. Magnetic negative selection was used to enrich CD4+ T cells, after which naive cells were positively selected on CD45RA and the negative fraction became the memory subset. Blood was obtained by leukapheresis, after which PBMCs were separated by Ficoll-Histopaque density gradient centrifugation and cryopreserved in liquid nitrogen vapor phase. Analytical flow cytometry was used to check the purity and quantity of every magnetically sorted T cell population. Genomic DNA was isolated from each sorted fraction and quantified by UV absorbance on a Nanodrop 2000c. Comment on this clone: Its antigen has not been determined. No per-base quality is available; no much larger clone lies one base away.

The sequence came from a man in his late teens or twenties in good health. Some clones in this sample may be carry-over from other donors' samples. The specimen sequenced was naive CD4+ T cells from PBMCs. The cell subset or site label here, explained by the study, means: CD45RA+ positively selected.

CDR3 region: CASSEGTGHTIYF. The DNA sequence is TGTGCCAGCAGTGAAGGGACAGGGCACACCATATATTTT. This receptor chain uses TRBV6-1 and TRBJ1-3; 8 bases in the middle match TRBD1. The germline V gene sets CDR1 to MNHNS and CDR2 to SASEGT. V and J are trimmed by 1 base and 8 bases, and the gene matches miss 1 base of the junction. The cysteine opens and the phenylalanine closes a CDR3 of 13 amino acids. The read is trimmed to its CDR3 DNA, 39 bases read in frame from base 1.